This entry lists 9 T cell receptor beta chains sequenced from one sample in a study of blood T cell repertoires in COVID-19. Only in-frame clones appear in the TCRdb table, and some are missing; sequencing was by immunoSEQ multiplex PCR. The sample consists of 95,000 to 110,000 clones, approximately 89% of them appearing once. Material for sequencing was peripheral blood. These receptors came from a woman aged 80 or over in a cohort sampled during active COVID-19.

This clone occurred once. The chain employs TRBV5-4 and TRBJ2-1, with a possible D match to TRBD2 (6 bases). The ends were cut back, 2 bases at V and 7 bases at J, with 16 bases in the middle. Germline-derived CDR1 and CDR2 are SGHNT and YYREEE (reference sequence). The CDR3 extends over 15 amino acids. DNA for the CDR3: TGTGCCAGCAGCTTTTCGGGAGTGCTCGGTAATGAGCAGTTCTTC. Translating gives CASSFSGVLGNEQFF.

The V gene is TRBV18, the J gene TRBJ2-1; 8 nucleotides align to TRBD2. Germline-derived CDR1 and CDR2 are KGHSH and LQKENI. CDR3 length: 15 amino acids. V lost 6 bases and J lost 3; bases outside the gene matches: 7. DNA of the CDR3: TGTGCCAGCTCGCCTGGGAGCGGGGGCTACAATGAGCAGTTCTTC. Translated: CASSPGSGGYNEQFF.

The rearrangement links TRBV14 to TRBJ1-6; no definite D call. The CDR3 covers 17 residues. V gave up 5 bases and J gave up 5 bases, with 19 bases separating them. The germline V gene has CDR1 SGHDN and CDR2 FVKESK. CDR3 DNA: TGTGCCAGCAGCAGTCGCGGTTCCCTGCTAGATAATTCACCCCTCCACTTT. Protein sequence: CASSSRGSLLDNSPLHF.

The rearrangement uses TRBV28 and TRBJ2-1; 7 bases are a match to TRBD2. The J segment lost 7 bases and the V segment lost 9 bases, leaving 15 bases of the junction unmatched. The CDR3 is 15 amino acids. Germline CDR1 and CDR2: MDHEN and SYDVKM. The CDR3 nucleotides are TGTGCCAGTAGACTACCTCTCGGCGGGAGTAATGAGCAGTTCTTC. This codes for CASRLPLGGSNEQFF.

The V and J genes are TRBV3-1 (or the pseudogene TRBV3-2) and TRBJ2-1; TRBD1 aligns across 10 bases. In germline, CDR1 is LGHDT, CDR2 YNNKEL (reference sequence). Trimming took 5 bases from V and 7 from J; bases not matched to a gene: 8. The CDR3 spans 15 residues. DNA of the CDR3: TGTGCCAGCAGCACCACGGGACAGGGGCAAAATGAGCAGTTCTTC. Encoded protein: CASSTTGQGQNEQFF.

The chain joins TRBV11-3 to TRBJ2-1; D may be TRBD2 (5 bases). Germline values: CDR1 SGHNT, CDR2 YENEEA. Trimming left V 8 bases short and J 0 bases short, with 20 bases between. CDR3 length: 17 amino acids. The CDR3 loop reads CASGGGVPTSSYNEQFF. The CDR3 DNA reads TGTGCCAGCGGAGGCGGCGTACCCACTAGCTCCTACAATGAGCAGTTCTTC.

This clone has just a few counts. The J gene is TRBJ2-7, the V gene TRBV29-1, with D unresolved. Germline V lookup: CDR1 SQVTM, CDR2 ANQGSEA. CDR3 length equals 15 residues. Trimming removed 0 bases from V and 0 bases from J, with 12 bases in between. The CDR3 loop is CSVEDPGGSSYEQYF. DNA for the CDR3: TGCAGCGTTGAAGATCCTGGCGGTAGCTCCTACGAGCAGTACTTC.

The chain employs TRBV28 and TRBJ1-1, with D uncertain. CDR1 and CDR2 from the germline V gene are MDHEN and SYDVKM. V was cut by 4 bases and J by 11 bases, with 14 bases left in between. The CDR3 consists of 12 residues. The chain's CDR3 is CASSYALPPAFF. In DNA form, the CDR3 reads TGTGCCAGCAGTTATGCTCTACCGCCGGCTTTCTTT.

This clone was seen a single time. The chain employs TRBV19 and TRBJ1-4; no definite D call. Germline V gene sequence: CDR1 LNHDA, CDR2 SQIVND (reference sequence). V lost 5 bases to trimming and J lost 6 bases, with 25 bases between them. The CDR3 extends over 18 amino acids. The CDR3 bases are TGTGCCAGTAGTCCCCCAGCGGAGGGCCCGTTCTCGGATGAAAAACTGTTTTTT. This gives the protein CASSPPAEGPFSDEKLFF.